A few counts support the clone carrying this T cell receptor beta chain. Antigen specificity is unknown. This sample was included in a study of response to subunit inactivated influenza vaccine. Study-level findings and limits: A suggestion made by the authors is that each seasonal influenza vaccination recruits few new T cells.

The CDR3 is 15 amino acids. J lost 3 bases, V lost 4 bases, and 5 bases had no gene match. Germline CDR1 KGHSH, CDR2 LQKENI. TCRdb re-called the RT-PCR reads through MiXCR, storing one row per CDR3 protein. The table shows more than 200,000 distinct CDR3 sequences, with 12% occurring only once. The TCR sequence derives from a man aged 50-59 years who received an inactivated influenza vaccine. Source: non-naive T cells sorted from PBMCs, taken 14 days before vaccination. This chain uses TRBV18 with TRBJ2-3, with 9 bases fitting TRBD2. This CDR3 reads CASSRGGARTDTQYF. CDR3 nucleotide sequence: TGTGCCAGCTCACGCGGGGGGGCCAGGACAGATACGCAGTATTTT. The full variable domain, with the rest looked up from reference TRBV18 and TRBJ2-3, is NAGVMQNPRHLVRRRGQEARLRCSPMKGHSHVYWYRQLPEEGLKFMVYLQKENIIDESGMPKERFSAEFPKEGPSILRIQQVVRGDSAAYFCASSRGGARTDTQYFGPGTRLTVL.